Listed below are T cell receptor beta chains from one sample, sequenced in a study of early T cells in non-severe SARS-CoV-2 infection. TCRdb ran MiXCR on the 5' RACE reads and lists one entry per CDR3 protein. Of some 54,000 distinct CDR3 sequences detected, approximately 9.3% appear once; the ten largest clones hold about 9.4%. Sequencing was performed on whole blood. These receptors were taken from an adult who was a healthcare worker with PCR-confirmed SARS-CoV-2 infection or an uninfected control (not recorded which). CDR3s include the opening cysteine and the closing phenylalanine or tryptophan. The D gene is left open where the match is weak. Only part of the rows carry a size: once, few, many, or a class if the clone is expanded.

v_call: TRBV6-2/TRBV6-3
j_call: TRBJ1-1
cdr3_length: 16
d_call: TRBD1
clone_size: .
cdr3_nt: TGTGCCAGCAGCCAGGCGAGGGACAGGGTGAGGACTGAAGCTCTCTTT
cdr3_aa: CASSQARDRVRTEALF

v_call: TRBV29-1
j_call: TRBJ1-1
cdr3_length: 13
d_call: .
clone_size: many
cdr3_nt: TGCAGCGTTGATGAATACGGTGCCACTGAAGCTTTCTTT
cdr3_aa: CSVDEYGATEAFF

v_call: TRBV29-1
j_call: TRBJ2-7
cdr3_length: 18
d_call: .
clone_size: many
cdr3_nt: TGCAGCGTTGAAGCGACCGACAGGAAGAGACTTTACTCCTACGAGCAGTACTTC
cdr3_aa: CSVEATDRKRLYSYEQYF

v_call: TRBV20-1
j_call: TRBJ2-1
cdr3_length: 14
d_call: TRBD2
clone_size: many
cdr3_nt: TGCAGTGCGGGGCTAGCGGGAGTCAACAATGAGCAGTTCTTC
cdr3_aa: CSAGLAGVNNEQFF

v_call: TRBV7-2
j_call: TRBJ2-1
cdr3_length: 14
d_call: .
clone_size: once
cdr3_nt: TGTACCAGCAGCTTAGGTAGCGCTTACAATGAGCAGTTCTTC
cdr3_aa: CTSSLGSAYNEQFF

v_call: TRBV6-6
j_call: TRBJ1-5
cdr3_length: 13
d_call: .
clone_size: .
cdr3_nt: TGTGCCAGCAGCCTGGGGTCGGATCAGCCCCAGCATTTT
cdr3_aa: CASSLGSDQPQHF

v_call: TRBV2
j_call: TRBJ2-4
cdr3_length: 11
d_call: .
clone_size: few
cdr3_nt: TGTGCCAGCAGTGGGGAAAACATTCAGTACTTC
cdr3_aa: CASSGENIQYF

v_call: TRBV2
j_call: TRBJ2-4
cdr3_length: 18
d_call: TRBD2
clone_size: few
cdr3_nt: TGTGCCAGCAAAGAGAGACTAGCGGGAGGCGGGGCCAAAAACATTCAGTACTTC
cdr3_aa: CASKERLAGGGAKNIQYF

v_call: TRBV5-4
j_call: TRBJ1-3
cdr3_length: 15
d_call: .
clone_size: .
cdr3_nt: TGTGCCAGCAGCGGGGGGGAAAACTCTGGAAACACCATATATTTT
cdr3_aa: CASSGGENSGNTIYF

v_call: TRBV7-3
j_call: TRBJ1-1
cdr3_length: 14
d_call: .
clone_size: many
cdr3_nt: TGTGCCAGCAGTACCCACAGGGATAACACTGAAGCTTTCTTT
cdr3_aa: CASSTHRDNTEAFF

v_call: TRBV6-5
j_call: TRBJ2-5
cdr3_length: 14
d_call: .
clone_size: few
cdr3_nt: TGTGCCAGCAGTTACTCGTGGGAGCGAGAGACCCAGTACTTC
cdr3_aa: CASSYSWERETQYF

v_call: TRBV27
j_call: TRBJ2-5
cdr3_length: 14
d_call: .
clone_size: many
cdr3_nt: TGTGCCAGCAGTGGCTACGGCACGAAGGAGACCCAGTACTTC
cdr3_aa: CASSGYGTKETQYF

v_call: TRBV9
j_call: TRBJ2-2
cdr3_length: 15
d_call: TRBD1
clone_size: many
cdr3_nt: TGTGCCAGCAGCGCGGAGACAGGGGCCACCGGGGAGCTGTTTTTT
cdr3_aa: CASSAETGATGELFF

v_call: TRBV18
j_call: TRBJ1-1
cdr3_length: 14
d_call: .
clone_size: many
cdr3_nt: TGTGCCAGCTCACCATCGGCAGAGCAGGGTGAAGCTTTCTTT
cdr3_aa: CASSPSAEQGEAFF

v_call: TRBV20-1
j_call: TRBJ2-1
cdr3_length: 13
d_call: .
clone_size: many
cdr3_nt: TGCAGTGCTCCTGCGGCTTTCACCAATGAGCAGTTCTTC
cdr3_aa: CSAPAAFTNEQFF

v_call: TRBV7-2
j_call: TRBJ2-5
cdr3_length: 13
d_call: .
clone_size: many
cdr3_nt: TGTGCCAGCAGCTTGCACCAACAAGAGACCCAGTACTTC
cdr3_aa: CASSLHQQETQYF